This paragraph covers one T cell receptor (beta chain) sequence. The germline CDR1 and CDR2 sequences are SGHAT and FQDESV (reference sequence). The CDR3 runs 13 residues. Trimming stripped 6 bases from V and 1 base from J, with 9 bases between. This sample was taken from a study of blood T cell repertoires in COVID-19. As handled by the study authors: Amplification from reference gene primers served as the basis for estimated nucleated cell counts. The method was immunoSEQ multiplex PCR; TCRdb's version includes in-frame clones alone and lacks a portion of them. D and trimming were read from the DNA, whereas the V and J calls and clone size are those reported in that table. The top ten hold 13% to 15% of the sample, which has under 110,000 clones, about four fifths seen once.

Sequencing used peripheral blood. The chain links TRBV11-1 to TRBJ1-1; D gene ambiguous. The receptor comes from a woman aged 55-69 years with acute or convalescent COVID-19. The CDR3 sequence: CASRLQANTEAFF. DNA for the CDR3: TGTGCCAGCAGACTGCAGGCGAACACTGAAGCTTTCTTT.